A selection of T cell receptor beta chains follows, all from one sample in a study of T cell changes during pregnancy in multiple sclerosis. TCRdb's table, derived via immunoSEQ multiplex PCR, lists solely in-frame clones and lacks some. Here the sample spans some 80,000 clones, about nine tenths being singletons. Here the sequenced sample was peripheral blood, taken in the first trimester of pregnancy. These receptors all come from a female donor with multiple sclerosis, enrolled in a pregnancy study. The CDR3 runs from the conserved cysteine through the conserved F or W. A D gene is named only where the DNA matches it firmly. For some rows the clone size is stated as once, few or many, or as a class when expanded; others skip it.

clone_size j_call v_call d_call cdr3_nt cdr3_aa
- TRBJ2-2 TRBV7-8 TRBD2 TGTGCCAGCAGCTGGCCCCTAGCGGGAGCGCCCACCGGGGAGCTGTTTTTT CASSWPLAGAPTGELFF
- TRBJ1-1 TRBV7-9 - TGTGCCAGCAGCTTAGACAGGGACTATACTGAAGCTTTCTTT CASSLDRDYTEAFF
- TRBJ1-6 TRBV18 - TGTGCCAGCTCAGGGAAGGGGGATTCACCCCTCCACTTT CASSGKGDSPLHF
once TRBJ1-1 TRBV7-2 - TGTGCCAGCAGCTTAGATAACAGGGTAACTGAAGCTTTCTTT CASSLDNRVTEAFF
- TRBJ1-4 TRBV12-5 - TGTGCTAGTGGCCCCGGCCAGGGGCTTTGGAATGAAAAACTGTTTTTT CASGPGQGLWNEKLFF
- TRBJ2-1 TRBV30 - TGTGCCTGGAGTCCCACCTACAATGAGCAGTTCTTC CAWSPTYNEQFF
- TRBJ2-2 TRBV7-7 - TGTGCTAGCAGCTTGAGGGATAACACCGGGGAGCTGTTTTTT CASSLRDNTGELFF
- TRBJ2-3 TRBV7-7 TRBD2 TGTGCTAGCAGCTTAAGCGCTAGCGGGAGCACAGATACGCAGTATTTT CASSLSASGSTDTQYF
once TRBJ1-2 TRBV4-3 - TGCGCCAGCAGCCAAGATTTACAGCCGAACTATGGCTACACCTTC CASSQDLQPNYGYTF
- TRBJ1-2 TRBV5-6 TRBD1 TGTGCCAGCAGCTTGGAGGGGGCCTATGGCTACACCTTC CASSLEGAYGYTF
- TRBJ2-7 TRBV7-2 - TGTGCCAGCAGCTTTCCTGGGGGCGCATCGTACGAGCAGTACTTC CASSFPGGASYEQYF
- TRBJ1-2 TRBV30 - TGTGCCTGGGGGGCGGCCCACGGGTATGGCTACACCTTC CAWGAAHGYGYTF
once TRBJ1-2 TRBV5-1 - TGCGCCAGCAGCTTGTCGACAGGAAGCTATGGCTACACCTTC CASSLSTGSYGYTF
few TRBJ2-7 TRBV15 - TGTGCCACCAGCAGAGAAAAGGGACCGGGTGGGAGGGAGCAGTACTTC CATSREKGPGGREQYF
once TRBJ1-6 TRBV6-1 - TGTGCCAGCAGTGCTGATTCACCCCTCCACTTT CASSADSPLHF
- TRBJ1-3 TRBV13 - TGTGCCAGCAGCACGTACGGGACACAAAACACCATATATTTT CASSTYGTQNTIYF
- TRBJ1-1 TRBV7-9 TRBD1 TGTGCCAGCAGCTTAGGGCTAGGACAGGGGACGAGCGGGGCTTTCTTT CASSLGLGQGTSGAFF
- TRBJ2-7 TRBV30 - TGTGCCTGGAGTGTACAAGGGACAAACGAGCAGTACTTC CAWSVQGTNEQYF
once TRBJ1-3 TRBV28 - TGTGCCAGCAGCCTTTCGACTCTTTCCACTGGAAACACCATATATTTT CASSLSTLSTGNTIYF
- TRBJ2-3 TRBV30 - TGTGCCTGGAGTAGAGGGATGGGAGATACGCAGTATTTT CAWSRGMGDTQYF
- TRBJ2-5 TRBV29-1 TRBD2 TGCAGCGTTGAAAAGCGGGAGGCTTTAAAGACCCAGTACTTC CSVEKREALKTQYF
once TRBJ1-1 TRBV11-3 - TGTGCCAGCAGCTTATGGAGGCTGAACACTGAAGCTTTCTTT CASSLWRLNTEAFF
few TRBJ2-7 TRBV7-9 - TGTGCCAGCAGCTTACGGGGGTACGAGCAGTACTTC CASSLRGYEQYF
once TRBJ1-4 TRBV9 - TGTGCCAGCAGCTCCCACAGGGAGGGAAGTGAAAAACTGTTTTTT CASSSHREGSEKLFF
- TRBJ1-6 TRBV30 - TGTGCCTGGAGCGCAAAAGGGAGCTCCTATAATTCACCCCTCCACTTT CAWSAKGSSYNSPLHF
- TRBJ2-1 TRBV6-4 TRBD2 TGTGCAAGCCAACCCTCCCCCGGGGGGGCAGGATCCAATGAGCAGTTCTTC CASQPSPGGAGSNEQFF
- TRBJ1-5 TRBV7-6 - TGTGCCAGCAGCTTAGAGGCGGCCCGAGATGATCGGCCCCAGCATTTT CASSLEAARDDRPQHF
once TRBJ1-2 TRBV5-5 TRBD1 TGTGCCAGCTTGAGCCTGGACAGGGCCAGAGGAGGCTACACCTTC CASLSLDRARGGYTF
- TRBJ2-7 TRBV18 - TGTGCCAGCTCACCATTCAGGGACGAGCAGTACTTC CASSPFRDEQYF
- TRBJ1-6 TRBV11-1 - TGTGCCAGCAGCCAGCAGGGTTCACCCCTCCACTTT CASSQQGSPLHF
- TRBJ2-1 TRBV6-6 - TGTGCCAGCAGTTACCCCAGGGAGGATGAGCAGTTCTTC CASSYPREDEQFF
once TRBJ2-1 TRBV30 TRBD2 TGTGCCTGGGGCCGCGGACCGATACTAGCGGGGCCCTACAATGAGCAGTTCTTC CAWGRGPILAGPYNEQFF
- TRBJ2-3 TRBV5-1 - TGCGCCAGCAGCTTGGCCGCTATGTCCACAGATACGCAGTATTTT CASSLAAMSTDTQYF
- TRBJ2-4 TRBV5-1 TRBD2 TGCGCCAGCAGCGGGGGACTAACCGAAAACATTCAGTACTTC CASSGGLTENIQYF
- TRBJ2-2 TRBV4-3 TRBD2 TGCGCCAGCAGCCAATTTGCGGGGGGGCCAGGGGAGCTGTTTTTT CASSQFAGGPGELFF
- TRBJ1-3 TRBV7-8 - TGTGCCAGCAGACCCTACCGCATGGGGGCTGCTGGAAACACCATATATTTT CASRPYRMGAAGNTIYF
- TRBJ2-5 TRBV15 TRBD2 TGTGCCACCAGCAGGGTACCACTAGCGGGGGGGGAAGAGACCCAGTACTTC CATSRVPLAGGEETQYF
- TRBJ1-1 TRBV5-4 TRBD1 TGTGCCAGCAGCCGGACAGGGTCGAACACTGAAGCTTTCTTT CASSRTGSNTEAFF
- TRBJ2-3 TRBV4-3 TRBD2 TGCGCCAGCAGCCAAGATCTAGCGGGGGGACCAACAGATACGCAGTATTTT CASSQDLAGGPTDTQYF
- TRBJ1-6 TRBV9 - TGTGCCAGCAGCGTAGGGTGGCCCGCCTCACCCCTCCACTTT CASSVGWPASPLHF
- TRBJ2-1 TRBV30 - TGTGCCTGGAGTGTAGTTCAGAACTCCTACAATGAGCAGTTCTTC CAWSVVQNSYNEQFF